The clone carrying this TCR beta chain appeared a few times. Each CDR3 protein gets one entry after TCRdb re-called the 5' RACE reads with MiXCR. The profile shows about 270,000 distinct CDR3 sequences, around 15% of them singletons. This sample was included in a study of T-cell memory formation after mild COVID-19. The clonotype was recovered from a man between 18 and 35 years old who had mild COVID-19 (a few samples of this study predate the infection). Cell type and time point are not known. Sequencing input: PBMCs or a T cell subset sorted from them (not recorded which).

CDR3 bases: TGCGCCAGTCAAGGGGGCCTGAACACTGAAGCTTTCTTT. It is translated as CASQGGLNTEAFF. The chain combines TRBV5-1 with TRBJ1-1; 7 bases are shared with TRBD1. The CDR3 totals 13 residues. Germline CDR1 and CDR2: SGHRS and YFSETQ. V lost 8 bases, J lost 0 bases, and 4 bases stayed unmatched.